This TCR beta chain was identified during a study of regulatory T cells in long-lasting Graves disease. The CDR3 runs 20 residues. The germline V and J ends were trimmed by 3 bases and 0 bases, with 21 bases remaining between them. Sequencing libraries for TCR beta were prepared with iRepertoire HTBI primers and Arm-PCR of CDR3 regions. Each CDR3 protein is one row after TCRdb ran MiXCR on the multiplex PCR reads. The profile shows 300,000 to 400,000 distinct CDR3 sequences, roughly a sixth of them singletons. Time point: newly diagnosed GD, antithyroid drugs for less than 3 months. RNA isolated from PBMCs was used to make the TCR library. This clonotype was found many times.

The TCR comes from a female donor with Graves disease. The rearrangement links TRBV12-3 or TRBV12-4 to TRBJ2-6, with a tentative D call TRBD1 (5 bases). Sample: peripheral blood mononuclear cells (PBMCs), taken at new diagnosis, from a patient treated with antithyroid drugs. The CDR3 sequence: CASSFARRVGLGSGANVLTF. CDR3 coding DNA: TGTGCCAGCAGTTTTGCGCGCAGGGTGGGATTGGGCTCTGGGGCCAACGTCCTGACTTTC.